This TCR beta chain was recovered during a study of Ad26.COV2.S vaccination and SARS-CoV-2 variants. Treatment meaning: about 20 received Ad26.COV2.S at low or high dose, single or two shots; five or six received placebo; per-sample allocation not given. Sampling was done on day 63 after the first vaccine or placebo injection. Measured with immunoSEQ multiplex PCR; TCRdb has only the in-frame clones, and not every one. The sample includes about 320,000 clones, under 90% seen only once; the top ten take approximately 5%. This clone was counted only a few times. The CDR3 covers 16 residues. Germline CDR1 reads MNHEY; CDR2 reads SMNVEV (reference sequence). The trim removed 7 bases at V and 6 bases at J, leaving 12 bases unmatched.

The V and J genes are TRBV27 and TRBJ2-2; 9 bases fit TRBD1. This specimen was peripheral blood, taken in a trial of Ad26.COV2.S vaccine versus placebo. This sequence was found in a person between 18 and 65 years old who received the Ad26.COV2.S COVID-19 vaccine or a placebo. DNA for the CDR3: TGTGCCAGCACGCCCTTGGGGACAGGGCATTCCGGGGAGCTGTTTTTT. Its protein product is CASTPLGTGHSGELFF.